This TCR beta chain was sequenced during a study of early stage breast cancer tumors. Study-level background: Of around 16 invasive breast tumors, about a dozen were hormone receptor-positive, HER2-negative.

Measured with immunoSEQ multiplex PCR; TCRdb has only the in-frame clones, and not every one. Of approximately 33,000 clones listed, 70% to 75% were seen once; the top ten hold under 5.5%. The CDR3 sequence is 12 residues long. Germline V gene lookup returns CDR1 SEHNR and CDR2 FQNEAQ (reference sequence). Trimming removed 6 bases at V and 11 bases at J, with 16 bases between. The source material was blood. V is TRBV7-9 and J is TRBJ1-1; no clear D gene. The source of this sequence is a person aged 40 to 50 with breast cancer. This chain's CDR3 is CASRNTIGTAFF. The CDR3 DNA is TGTGCCAGCAGGAACACCATCGGAACGGCTTTCTTT.